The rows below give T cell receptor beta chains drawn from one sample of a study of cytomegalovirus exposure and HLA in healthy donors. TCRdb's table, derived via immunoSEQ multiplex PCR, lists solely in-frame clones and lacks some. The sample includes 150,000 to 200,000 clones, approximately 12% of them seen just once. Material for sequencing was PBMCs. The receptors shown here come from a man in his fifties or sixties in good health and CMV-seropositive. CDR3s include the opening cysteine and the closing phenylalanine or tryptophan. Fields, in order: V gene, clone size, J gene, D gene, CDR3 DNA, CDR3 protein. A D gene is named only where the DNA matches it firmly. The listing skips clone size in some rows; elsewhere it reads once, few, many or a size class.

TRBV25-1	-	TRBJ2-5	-	TGTGCCAGCAGTGAATTCCGAGAGACCCAGTACTTC	CASSEFRETQYF
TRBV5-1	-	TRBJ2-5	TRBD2	TGCGCCAGCGGTCCACGACTCGCTAGCGGGGGCCCCGAGCAAGGGACCCAGTACTTC	CASGPRLASGGPEQGTQYF
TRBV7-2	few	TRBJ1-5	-	TGTGCCAGCAGCACCTTACAGGGTCCGTCTCAGCCCCAGCATTTT	CASSTLQGPSQPQHF
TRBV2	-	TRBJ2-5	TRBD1	TGTGCCAGCAAAAGGGACAGGCCTGCGGAGACCCAGTACTTC	CASKRDRPAETQYF
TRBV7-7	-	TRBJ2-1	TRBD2	TGTGCCAGCAGCCTAGCGGGGAGATCCTACAATGAGCAGTTCTTC	CASSLAGRSYNEQFF
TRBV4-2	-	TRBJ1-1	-	TGTGCCAGCAGCCTACTTCAAGGGGCGAGGACTGAAGCTTTCTTT	CASSLLQGARTEAFF
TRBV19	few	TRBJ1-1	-	TGTGCCAGTACCCTTCTGGGACACCGGAACACTGAAGCTTTCTTT	CASTLLGHRNTEAFF
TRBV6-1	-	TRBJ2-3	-	TGTGCCAGCAGTGAACACTCAGGAAGGGATACGCAGTATTTT	CASSEHSGRDTQYF
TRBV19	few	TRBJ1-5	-	TGTGCCAGTAGTATAGACTCGACTTCCTATAGCAATCAGCCCCAGCATTTT	CASSIDSTSYSNQPQHF
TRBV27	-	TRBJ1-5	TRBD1	TGTGCCAGCGGACAGGGTAGGGCGAACGGACAGCCCCAGCATTTT	CASGQGRANGQPQHF
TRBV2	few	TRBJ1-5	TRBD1	TGTGCCACACAAGGACAGGGGGCGCAACAGCCCCAGCATTTT	CATQGQGAQQPQHF
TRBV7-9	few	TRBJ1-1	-	TGTGCCAGCAGCTTAAATGCGGAAACGAACACTGAAGCTTTCTTT	CASSLNAETNTEAFF
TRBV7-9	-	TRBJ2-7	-	TGTGCCAGCAGCTTAGCTAGGAGCTCCTACGAGCAGTACTTC	CASSLARSSYEQYF
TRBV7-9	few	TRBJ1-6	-	TGTGCCAGCAGCCACTCCCCAAATTCACCCCTCCACTTT	CASSHSPNSPLHF
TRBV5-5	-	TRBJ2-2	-	TGTGCCAGCAGCTTGGTCGGGAGCGGGGAGCTGTTTTTT	CASSLVGSGELFF
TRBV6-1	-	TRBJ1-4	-	TGTGCCAGCAGGCAGGATTGGGTTGGTAATGAAAAACTGTTTTTT	CASRQDWVGNEKLFF
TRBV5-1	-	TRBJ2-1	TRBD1	TGCGCCAGCAGCTTGTCCGGGACAGGGTCCAATGAGCAGTTCTTC	CASSLSGTGSNEQFF